The rows below give T cell receptor beta chains drawn from one sample of a study of blood T cell repertoires in COVID-19. Profiled with immunoSEQ multiplex PCR; TCRdb holds only in-frame clones, not every one. The data show about 230,000 clones, roughly 80% seen once. The sample comprised peripheral blood. All receptors derive from an elderly woman with acute or convalescent COVID-19. Both conserved end residues are part of each CDR3. A D gene is named only where the DNA matches it firmly. Only some rows state a clone size, as once, few, many or a class for expanded clones.

cdr3_aa	cdr3_nt	d_call	j_call	v_call	clone_size
CASSKTGYYGYTF	TGTGCCAGCAGCAAGACAGGGTACTATGGCTACACCTTC	TRBD1	TRBJ1-2	TRBV6-5	-
CASSRTGGLYEQYF	TGTGCCAGCTCCCGGACAGGGGGTCTCTACGAGCAGTACTTC	TRBD1	TRBJ2-7	TRBV18	-
CASSASRTGSYEQYF	TGTGCCAGCAGCGCATCAAGGACAGGATCCTACGAGCAGTACTTC	TRBD1	TRBJ2-7	TRBV7-8	few
CASSEVRTGELFF	TGTGCCAGCAGTGAAGTGAGAACCGGGGAGCTGTTTTTT	-	TRBJ2-2	TRBV6-1	-
CASSGGQGDTQYF	TGCGCCAGCAGCGGCGGACAGGGGGATACGCAGTATTTT	TRBD1	TRBJ2-3	TRBV5-1	few
CASSLNVGAIYEQYF	TGTGCCAGCAGCTTAAATGTGGGGGCAATATACGAGCAGTACTTC	-	TRBJ2-7	TRBV7-8	-
CASSRDRAGYTF	TGTGCCAGCAGCAGAGACAGGGCTGGCTACACCTTC	TRBD1	TRBJ1-2	TRBV9	-
CASSLGQPYNEQFF	TGTGCCAGCAGCTTGGGGCAGCCATACAATGAGCAGTTCTTC	-	TRBJ2-1	TRBV11-3	-
CASAPGQNYEQYF	TGCGCCAGCGCTCCGGGACAGAACTACGAGCAGTACTTC	TRBD1	TRBJ2-7	TRBV5-1	-
CASSPTGTGGIQPQHF	TGTGCCAGCAGCCCAACCGGGACAGGGGGAATTCAGCCCCAGCATTTT	TRBD1	TRBJ1-5	TRBV7-8	-
CASSPGRDRDGYTF	TGCGCCAGCAGCCCAGGCCGGGACAGAGATGGCTACACCTTC	TRBD1	TRBJ1-2	TRBV4-1	-
CASSLPMTGTGELFF	TGCGCCAGCAGCTTGCCTATGACAGGGACCGGGGAGCTGTTTTTT	TRBD1	TRBJ2-2	TRBV5-1	-
CASSFRASGRVGNEQFF	TGTGCCAGCAGTTTTCGGGCTAGCGGGAGGGTTGGCAATGAGCAGTTCTTC	TRBD2	TRBJ2-1	TRBV27	-
CASSLEESSPLHF	TGTGCCAGCAGCTTAGAAGAGAGTTCACCCCTCCACTTT	-	TRBJ1-6	TRBV13	-
CASSLEGQMAPSPLHF	TGCGCCAGCAGCTTGGAGGGACAGATGGCGCCTTCACCCCTCCACTTT	TRBD1	TRBJ1-6	TRBV5-1	-
CASSDQGAYGYTF	TGCGCCAGCAGCGATCAGGGGGCGTATGGCTACACCTTC	TRBD1	TRBJ1-2	TRBV10-2	-
CAISGPQPGAGVQETQYF	TGTGCCATCAGTGGGCCCCAACCGGGAGCGGGAGTACAAGAGACCCAGTACTTC	TRBD2	TRBJ2-5	TRBV10-3	-
CASSLGLAGGGYEQYF	TGTGCCAGCAGCCTCGGACTAGCGGGAGGAGGGTACGAGCAGTACTTC	TRBD2	TRBJ2-7	TRBV14	once
CAWSATEHGTEAFF	TGTGCCTGGAGTGCGACGGAGCACGGCACTGAAGCTTTCTTT	-	TRBJ1-1	TRBV30	once
CASSEGLAPYNEQFF	TGCGCCAGCAGTGAGGGTCTAGCGCCTTACAATGAGCAGTTCTTC	-	TRBJ2-1	TRBV10-1	-
CASSLAETDYGYTF	TGTGCCAGCAGCTTAGCGGAAACAGACTATGGCTACACCTTC	-	TRBJ1-2	TRBV7-8	-
CASSFGTHEKLFF	TGTGCCAGCAGCTTCGGGACACATGAAAAACTGTTTTTT	-	TRBJ1-4	TRBV7-2	-
CASSLATSGGVNEQFF	TGCGCCAGCAGCTTGGCGACTAGCGGGGGGGTCAATGAGCAGTTCTTC	TRBD2	TRBJ2-1	TRBV5-1	-
CASSLDSYSNQPQHF	TGTGCCAGCAGTCTGGACAGCTATAGCAATCAGCCCCAGCATTTT	-	TRBJ1-5	TRBV2	-
CASSYSRGARDTEAFF	TGTGCCAGCAGTTACTCCCGGGGGGCTAGGGACACTGAAGCTTTCTTT	-	TRBJ1-1	TRBV6-5	-
CASSLHRGGSNQPQHF	TGTGCCAGCAGCTTACACAGGGGGGGGAGCAATCAGCCCCAGCATTTT	TRBD1	TRBJ1-5	TRBV7-9	-
CASSESGTGGESSYEQYF	TGTGCCAGCAGTGAGTCCGGGACAGGGGGCGAGAGCTCCTACGAGCAGTACTTC	TRBD1	TRBJ2-7	TRBV2	-
CASTGTANTGELFF	TGTGCCAGCACCGGGACAGCGAACACCGGGGAGCTGTTTTTT	TRBD1	TRBJ2-2	TRBV25-1	-
CASSRQGVFETQYF	TGTGCCAGCAGTCGACAGGGGGTGTTCGAGACCCAGTACTTC	TRBD1	TRBJ2-5	TRBV27	-
CASTGGDNQPQHF	TGTGCCAGCACCGGGGGGGATAATCAGCCCCAGCATTTT	-	TRBJ1-5	TRBV12-3/TRBV12-4	-
CASNLDSATNEKLFF	TGTGCCAGCAACTTAGACAGTGCAACTAATGAAAAACTGTTTTTT	-	TRBJ1-4	TRBV2	few
CASSPDSLQQFF	TGTGCCAGCTCACCTGACAGTTTACAGCAGTTCTTC	-	TRBJ2-1	TRBV18	-
CSALRLAGSNEQFF	TGCAGCGCCCTGAGACTAGCGGGATCCAATGAGCAGTTCTTC	TRBD2	TRBJ2-1	TRBV29-1	-
CASSFDSYLATNEKLFF	TGTGCCAGCAGCTTCGACAGTTACCTTGCAACTAATGAAAAACTGTTTTTT	-	TRBJ1-4	TRBV7-9	-
CASSPRQGGNEKLFF	TGTGCCAGCAGTCCCAGACAGGGAGGTAATGAAAAACTGTTTTTT	TRBD1	TRBJ1-4	TRBV28	-
CASSLHRTVGNTIYF	TGTGCCAGCAGTTTACACCGGACAGTGGGAAACACCATATATTTT	-	TRBJ1-3	TRBV28	-
CASSLGASLTFYEQYF	TGCGCCAGCAGCTTGGGGGCCTCCCTGACCTTCTACGAGCAGTACTTC	-	TRBJ2-7	TRBV5-1	-
CASSPTGGREKLFF	TGTGCCAGCAGCCCGACAGGGGGAAGGGAAAAACTGTTTTTT	TRBD1	TRBJ1-4	TRBV28	few
CASHQSTGANTEAFF	TGTGCCAGCCACCAATCGACAGGGGCGAACACTGAAGCTTTCTTT	TRBD1	TRBJ1-1	TRBV19	-
CASSPGASVSGNTIYF	TGTGCCAGCAGTCCGGGAGCCTCTGTGTCCGGAAACACCATATATTTT	-	TRBJ1-3	TRBV6-6	-
CASSLAYSHSSGRSDTQYF	TGTGCCAGCAGCTTAGCCTACTCCCACTCTAGCGGGAGGTCAGATACGCAGTATTTT	TRBD2	TRBJ2-3	TRBV7-2	-
CSVEGGTVGNTIYF	TGCAGCGTTGAAGGTGGGACAGTTGGAAACACCATATATTTT	TRBD1	TRBJ1-3	TRBV29-1	-
CASGSGTGRTYEQYF	TGTGCCAGCGGATCCGGGACAGGACGTACCTACGAGCAGTACTTC	TRBD1	TRBJ2-7	TRBV19	-
CASSHIEPSETQYF	TGTGCCAGCAGCCATATTGAGCCCTCGGAGACCCAGTACTTC	-	TRBJ2-5	TRBV3-1/TRBV3-2	once
CASSSAGQGAYEQYF	TGTGCCAGTAGCTCAGCGGGGCAGGGGGCTTACGAGCAGTACTTC	-	TRBJ2-7	TRBV19	-
CASSLARQMSSYEQYF	TGCGCCAGCAGCTTGGCTCGACAGATGAGCTCCTACGAGCAGTACTTC	-	TRBJ2-7	TRBV5-1	-
CASSQTGGAYGYTF	TGTGCCAGCAGCCAAACAGGGGGCGCCTATGGCTACACCTTC	TRBD1	TRBJ1-2	TRBV3-1/TRBV3-2	-
CASSPSSGANVLTF	TGTGCCAGCAGCCCCAGCTCTGGGGCCAACGTCCTGACTTTC	-	TRBJ2-6	TRBV5-6	-